This T cell receptor beta chain was observed in a study of T cell responses to AZD1222 COVID-19 vaccine. Study results and caveats: Just a handful of AZD1222 recipients tested seropositive at baseline. Spike-specific TCR breadth and depth rose after two AZD1222 doses.

Comment on this clone: Its target is unknown.

This CDR3 contains 14 residues. Trimming cost V 4 bases and J 4 bases, with 14 bases left between them. Germline assignment: CDR1 SGHDT and CDR2 YYEEEE. Assay: immunoSEQ multiplex PCR; the TCRdb copy retains only in-frame clones and omits some. Counted here are 95,000 to 150,000 clones, 85% to 90% occurring once; the ten biggest clones make up about 3%. The source material was peripheral blood, sampled on day 0 of AZD1222 vaccination. This TCR came from an adult in good health. The chain has TRBV5-6 and TRBJ1-1; D call uncertain. CDR3 region: CASSRIHDRTEAFF. DNA for the CDR3: TGTGCCAGCAGCAGAATACATGACCGCACTGAAGCTTTCTTT.